One T cell receptor beta chain is described in this entry. This clone's antigen is unknown. No quality values exist for individual bases; no much larger clone is one base distant. This entry belongs to a study of T cells in Graves' hyperthyroidism and ophthalmopathy (dated by TCRdb to the late 2010s). General notes on the study: Peripheral blood was collected at initial diagnosis, before any treatment. To identify distinguishing TCR V-J signatures, a discovery cohort of about 100 patients was used, comprising some 45 with Graves' ophthalmopathy and about 59 with stable Graves' hyperthyroidism. Whether ophthalmopathy could be predicted prospectively was tested in an independent validation cohort made up of about 18 hyperthyroidism patients plus 17 patients who later progressed to ophthalmopathy. For training and testing, the roughly 93 patients in the discovery cohort were randomly divided in a 7:3 ratio. The study also compared thyroid tissue and blood T-cell repertoires from 5 to 7 Graves' hyperthyroidism patients. Once sampling was done, hyperthyroidism patients were given methimazole at a starting dose of 30 mg daily, whereas ophthalmopathy patients were given high-dose intravenous methylprednisolone. The paper describes TCR Vbeta CDR3 sequencing of about 140 peripheral blood samples, made up of some 40 ophthalmopathy patients, over 70 hyperthyroidism patients and some 17 progressor patients.

Amplification of TCR beta CDR3 regions was carried out from RNA transcripts. For the first round of RT-PCR on the TCR CDR3, the HTBI primer set was used together with the Qiagen OneStep RT-PCR kit. A second multiplex PCR round built the libraries, followed by size selection and purification. The libraries were sequenced on an Illumina HiSeq2000 using paired-end 100 bp reads. On the authors' methods: Raw data were processed with SOAPnuke, discarding reads with adapters, uncalled bases, mean Phred below 15, or no exact constant-primer or identifier match. COPE v1.2.5 was used to merge the high-quality paired reads, and each unique nucleotide sequence was defined as a clonotype. MiTCR v1.1 was used to align the clonotypes against IMGT TRBV, TRBD and TRBJ reference segments. Analysis was restricted to V-J combinations with a frequency above 0.0001, which covered approximately 99% of repertoires. The TCS score was defined as the ratio of F50 (clonal expansion) to E x V (chaos), calculated using BLOSUM62-based TCRdist between CDR3 peptides within each V-J. Welch's t-statistics and random forest reduced 450 to 600 V-J features to under 15, which were used in a naive Bayes classifier (R e1071). TCRdb reran the public reads through fastp at Q25 and MiXCR, keeping productive beta chains. Duplicate CDR3 protein sequences are folded into a single record with the most common DNA and genes. These V and J calls derive from TCRdb rather than the authors' analysis. Within this sample are about 740,000 distinct CDR3 sequences, with around 13% of them counted one time only. The ten largest clonotypes hold roughly a tenth of the sample.

From the cysteine through the phenylalanine, the CDR3 covers 14 amino acids. Only the CDR3 region is kept as DNA, spanning 42 bases read in frame from base 1. CDR1 is given as WNHNN and CDR2 as SYGVQD, both from the germline V gene (reference sequence). V and J are truncated by 4 bases and 0 bases respectively, leaving an intervening sequence of 10 bases. A patient counted as having stable Graves' hyperthyroidism if no progression to ophthalmopathy occurred over 18 months of follow-up. Hyperthyroidism patients were newly diagnosed, had a disease duration of under 2 months, and were aged 18 to 65 years. Exclusion was applied to patients with uncontrolled infections, other autoimmune diseases, pregnancy or lactation. Diagnoses were based on clinical symptoms, serum thyroxine and TRAb, thyroid ultrasound and orbital computed tomography. PBMCs were separated from roughly 9.3 ml of fresh peripheral blood using Ficoll-Paque density gradient centrifugation. Total RNA was extracted with Trizol reagent, and quality was checked on an Agilent 2100 Bioanalyzer.

Broader findings and caveats from the paper: In validation, the model predicted progression to ophthalmopathy with about 71% sensitivity and roughly 72% specificity, a median of about six months before onset. In cross-validation, a model built on a 13 V-J signature told ophthalmopathy apart from stable hyperthyroidism with under 90% sensitivity and roughly 81% specificity, and in testing the same model reached 80%/75%. Most expanded thyroid clonotypes (frequency above 0.001) were also detected in blood, a finding suggesting that blood repertoires may reflect thyroid immune responses. No statistical method was used to set the sample size in advance, and investigators knew the group allocation.

The receptor was isolated from a young woman with Graves' hyperthyroidism. The chain is encoded by TRBV10-1 joined to TRBJ2-7; matching of 5 bases hints at TRBD1 as the D gene. Specimen: blood. This receptor carries the CDR3 CASSADRNSYEQYF. The nucleotide sequence is given as TGCGCCAGCAGTGCCGACAGAAACTCCTACGAGCAGTACTTC.